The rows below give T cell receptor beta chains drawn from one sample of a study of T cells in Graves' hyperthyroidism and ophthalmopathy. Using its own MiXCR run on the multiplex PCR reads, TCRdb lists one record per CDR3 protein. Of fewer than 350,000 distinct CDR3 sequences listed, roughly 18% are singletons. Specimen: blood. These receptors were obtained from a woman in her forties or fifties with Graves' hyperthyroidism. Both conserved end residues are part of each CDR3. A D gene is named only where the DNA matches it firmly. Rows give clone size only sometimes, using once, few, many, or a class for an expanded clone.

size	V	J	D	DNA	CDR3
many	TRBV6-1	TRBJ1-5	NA	TGTGCCAGCAGTGACAGGGAGAATCAGCCCCAGCATTTT	CASSDRENQPQHF
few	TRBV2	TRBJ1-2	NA	TGTGCCAGCAGTGCGCCCTGGACGGCTTCCTATGGCTACACCTTC	CASSAPWTASYGYTF
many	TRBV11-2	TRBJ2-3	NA	TGTGCCAGCAGCTCGTACCCCTGGGGAGGTTCAGATACGCAGTATTTT	CASSSYPWGGSDTQYF
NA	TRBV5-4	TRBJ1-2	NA	TGTGCCAGCAGCATAGACGGGACAAACTATGGCTACACCTTC	CASSIDGTNYGYTF
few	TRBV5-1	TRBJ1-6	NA	TGCGCCAGCAGCGGAGGGCAGAGCTCCTATAATTCACCCCTCCACTTT	CASSGGQSSYNSPLHF
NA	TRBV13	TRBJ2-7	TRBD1	TGTGCCAGCAGCATCAGGGGGAGCTCCTACGAGCAGTACTTC	CASSIRGSSYEQYF
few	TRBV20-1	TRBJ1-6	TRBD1	TGCAGTGCGGATGACAGGGGTATCGGTAATTCACCCCTCCACTTT	CSADDRGIGNSPLHF
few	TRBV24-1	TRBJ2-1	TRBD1	TGTGCCACCAAGTTAGACAGGGACGGTGAGCAGTTCTTC	CATKLDRDGEQFF
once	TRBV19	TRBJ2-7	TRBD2	TGTGCCAGTAGTATTGGGACTAGCGGCGAGCAGTACTTC	CASSIGTSGEQYF
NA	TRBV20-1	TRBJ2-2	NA	TGCAGTGCTAGAAGCAGTTCGAACACCGGGGAGCTGTTTTTT	CSARSSSNTGELFF
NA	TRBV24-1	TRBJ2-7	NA	TGTGCCACCAGTGATGCTCTCTCCTACGAGCAGTACTTC	CATSDALSYEQYF
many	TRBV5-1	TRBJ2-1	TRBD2	TGCGCCAGCAGCTCCCCCAGCGGGGGGGGTTACAATGAGCAGTTCTTC	CASSSPSGGGYNEQFF
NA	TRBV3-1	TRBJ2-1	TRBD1	TGTGCCAGCAGTCGAGCAGGGACAGGGACAAATGAGCAGTTCTTC	CASSRAGTGTNEQFF
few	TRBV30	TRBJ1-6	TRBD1	TGTGCCTGGAGTGACCCGGGACAGGGACTAGGTTCACCCCTCCACTTT	CAWSDPGQGLGSPLHF
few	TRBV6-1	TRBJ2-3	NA	TGTGCCACCGAAGGGTCGGATACGCAGTATTTT	CATEGSDTQYF
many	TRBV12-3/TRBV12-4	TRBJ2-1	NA	TGTGCCAGCAAGGAAGGGCGGGGCGATGAGCAGTTCTTC	CASKEGRGDEQFF
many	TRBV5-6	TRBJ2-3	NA	TGTGCCAGCAGCCCATGGGGCGCAGATACGCAGTATTTT	CASSPWGADTQYF
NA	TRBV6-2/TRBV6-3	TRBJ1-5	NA	TGTGCCAGCTCTCCCAGCGGGGCGGGATTTTGGCCCCAGCATTTT	CASSPSGAGFWPQHF
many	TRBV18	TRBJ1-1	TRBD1	TGTGCCAGCTCATCAACGACAGGGGCTGAGGACACTGAAGCTTTCTTT	CASSSTTGAEDTEAFF
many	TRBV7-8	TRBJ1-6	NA	TGTGCCAGCAAGATAGGGGCGGATTCACCCCTCCACTTT	CASKIGADSPLHF
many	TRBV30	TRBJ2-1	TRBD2	TGTGCCTGGTCTAGCGGCCCCTACAATGAGCAGTTCTTC	CAWSSGPYNEQFF
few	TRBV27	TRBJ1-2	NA	TGTGCCAGCAAATCGAGCGATCATGGCTACACCTTC	CASKSSDHGYTF